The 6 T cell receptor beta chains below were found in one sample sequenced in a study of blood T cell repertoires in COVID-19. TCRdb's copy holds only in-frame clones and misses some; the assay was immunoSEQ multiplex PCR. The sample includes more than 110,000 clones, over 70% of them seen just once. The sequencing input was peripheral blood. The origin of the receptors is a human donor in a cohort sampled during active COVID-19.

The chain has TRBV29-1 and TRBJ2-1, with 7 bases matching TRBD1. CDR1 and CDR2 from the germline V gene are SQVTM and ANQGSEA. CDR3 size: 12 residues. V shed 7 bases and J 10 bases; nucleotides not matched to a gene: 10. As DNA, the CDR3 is TGCAGCGCATGGAGACAGGGAACAGAGCAGTTCTTC. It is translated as CSAWRQGTEQFF.

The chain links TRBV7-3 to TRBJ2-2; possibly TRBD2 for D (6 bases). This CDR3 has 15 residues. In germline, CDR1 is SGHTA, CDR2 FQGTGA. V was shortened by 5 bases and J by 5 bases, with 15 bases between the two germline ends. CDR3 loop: CASSRDSRGTGELFF. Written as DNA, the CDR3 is TGTGCCAGCAGCCGGGATTCCCGGGGGACCGGGGAGCTGTTTTTT. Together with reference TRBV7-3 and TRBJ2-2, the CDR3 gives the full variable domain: GAGVSQTPSNKVTEKGKYVELRCDPISGHTALYWYRQSLGQGPEFLIYFQGTGAADDSGLPNDRFFAVRPEGSVSTLKIQRTERGDSAVYLCASSRDSRGTGELFFGEGSRLTVL.

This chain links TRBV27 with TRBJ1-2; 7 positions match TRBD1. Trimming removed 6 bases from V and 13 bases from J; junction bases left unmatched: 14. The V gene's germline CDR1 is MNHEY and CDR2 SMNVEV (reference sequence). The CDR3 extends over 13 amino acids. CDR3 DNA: TGTGCCAGCAGGGGGGGACAGACAGGACTTTTCACCTTC. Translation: CASRGGQTGLFTF.

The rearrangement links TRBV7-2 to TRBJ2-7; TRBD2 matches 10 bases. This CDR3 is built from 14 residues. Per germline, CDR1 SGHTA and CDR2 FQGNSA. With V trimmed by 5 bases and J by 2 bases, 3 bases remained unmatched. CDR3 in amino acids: CASSTSGGAYEQYF. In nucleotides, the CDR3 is TGTGCCAGCAGCACAAGCGGGGGGGCCTACGAGCAGTACTTC.

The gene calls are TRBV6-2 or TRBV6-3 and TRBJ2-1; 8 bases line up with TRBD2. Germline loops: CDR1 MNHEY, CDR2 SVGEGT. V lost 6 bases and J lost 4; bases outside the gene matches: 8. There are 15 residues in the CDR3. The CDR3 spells CASSQGTRLYNEQFF. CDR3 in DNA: TGTGCCAGCAGCCAGGGGACTAGGCTATACAATGAGCAGTTCTTC.

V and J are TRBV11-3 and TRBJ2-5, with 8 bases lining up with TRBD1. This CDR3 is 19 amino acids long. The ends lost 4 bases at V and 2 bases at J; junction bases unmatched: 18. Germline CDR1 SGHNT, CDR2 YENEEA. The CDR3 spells CASSSEGAGGVPEQETQYF. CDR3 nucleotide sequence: TGTGCCAGCAGCTCAGAGGGAGCAGGGGGCGTACCAGAGCAAGAGACCCAGTACTTC.